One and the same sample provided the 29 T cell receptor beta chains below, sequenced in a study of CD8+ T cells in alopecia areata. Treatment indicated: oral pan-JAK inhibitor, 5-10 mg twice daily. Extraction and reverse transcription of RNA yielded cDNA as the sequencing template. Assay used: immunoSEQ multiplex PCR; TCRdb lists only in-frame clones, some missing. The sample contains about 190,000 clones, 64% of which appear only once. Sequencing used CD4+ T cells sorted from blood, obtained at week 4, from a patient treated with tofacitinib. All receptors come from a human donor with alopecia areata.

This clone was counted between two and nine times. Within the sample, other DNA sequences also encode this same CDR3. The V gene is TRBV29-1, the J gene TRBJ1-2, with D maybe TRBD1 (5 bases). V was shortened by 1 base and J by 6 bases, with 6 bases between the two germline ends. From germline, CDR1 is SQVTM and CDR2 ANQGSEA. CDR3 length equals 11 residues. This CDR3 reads CSVEGGDGYTF. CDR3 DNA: TGCAGCGTTGAAGGGGGGGATGGCTACACCTTC.

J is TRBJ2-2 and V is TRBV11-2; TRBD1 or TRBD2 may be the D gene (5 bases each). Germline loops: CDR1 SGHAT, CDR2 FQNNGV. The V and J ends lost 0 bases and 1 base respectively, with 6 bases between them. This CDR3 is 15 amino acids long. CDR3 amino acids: CASSLDGGNTGELFF. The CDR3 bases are TGTGCCAGCAGCTTAGATGGGGGGAACACCGGGGAGCTGTTTTTT.

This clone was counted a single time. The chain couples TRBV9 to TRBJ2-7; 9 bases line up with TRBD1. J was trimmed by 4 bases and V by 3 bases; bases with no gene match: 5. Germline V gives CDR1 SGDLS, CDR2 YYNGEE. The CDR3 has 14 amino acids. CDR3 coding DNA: TGTGCCAGCAGCGGCGGGACAGGGATTTACGAGCAGTACTTC. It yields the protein CASSGGTGIYEQYF.

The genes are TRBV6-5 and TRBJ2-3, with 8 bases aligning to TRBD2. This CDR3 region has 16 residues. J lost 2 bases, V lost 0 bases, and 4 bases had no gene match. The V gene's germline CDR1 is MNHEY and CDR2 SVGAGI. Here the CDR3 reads CASSYSGGGPTDTQYF. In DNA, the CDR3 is TGTGCCAGCAGTTACTCTGGCGGGGGGCCCACAGATACGCAGTATTTT.

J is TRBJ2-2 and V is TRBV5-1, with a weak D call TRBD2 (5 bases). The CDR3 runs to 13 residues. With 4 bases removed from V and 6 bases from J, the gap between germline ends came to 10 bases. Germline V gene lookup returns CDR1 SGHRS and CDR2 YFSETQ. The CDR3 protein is CASSLEEAGELFF. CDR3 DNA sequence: TGCGCCAGCAGCCTCGAGGAGGCCGGGGAGCTGTTTTTT.

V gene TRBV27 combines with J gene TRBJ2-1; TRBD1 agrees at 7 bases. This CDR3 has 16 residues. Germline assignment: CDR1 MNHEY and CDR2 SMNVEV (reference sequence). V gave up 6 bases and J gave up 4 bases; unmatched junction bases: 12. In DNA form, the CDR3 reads TGTGCCAGCAGCCACAGGGGACCTACGGGATACAATGAGCAGTTCTTC. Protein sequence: CASSHRGPTGYNEQFF.

The CDR3 reads CASSGGYGYTF. Here the CDR3 DNA reads TGTGCCAGCAGCGGAGGGTACGGCTACACCTTC. The chain employs TRBV11-3 and TRBJ1-2; no firm D call. V was shortened by 5 bases and J by 8 bases, with 9 bases between the two germline ends. The CDR3 is 11 residues long. CDR1 SGHNT and CDR2 YENEEA come from the germline V gene.

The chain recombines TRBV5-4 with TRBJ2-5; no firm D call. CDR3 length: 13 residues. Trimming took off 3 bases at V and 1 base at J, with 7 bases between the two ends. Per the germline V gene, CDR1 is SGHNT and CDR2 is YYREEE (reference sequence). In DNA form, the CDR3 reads TGTGCCAGCAGCTCACAGAGCCAAGAGACCCAGTACTTC. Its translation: CASSSQSQETQYF.

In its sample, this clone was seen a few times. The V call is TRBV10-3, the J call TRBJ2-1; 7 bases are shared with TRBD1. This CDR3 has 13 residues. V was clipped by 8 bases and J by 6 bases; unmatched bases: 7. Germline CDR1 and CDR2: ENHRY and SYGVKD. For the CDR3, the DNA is TGTGCCATCCGGGACAGCAACGTCAATGAGCAGTTCTTC. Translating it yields CAIRDSNVNEQFF.

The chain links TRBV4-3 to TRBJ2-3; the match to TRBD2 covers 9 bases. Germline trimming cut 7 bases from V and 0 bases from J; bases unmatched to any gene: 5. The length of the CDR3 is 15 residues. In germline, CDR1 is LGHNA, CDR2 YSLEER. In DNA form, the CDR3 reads TGCGCCAGCAACCTAGCGGGAACCAGCACAGATACGCAGTATTTT. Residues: CASNLAGTSTDTQYF.

The CDR3 sequence is CASSQNQVEGEQYF. DNA of the CDR3: TGTGCCAGCAGCCAGAATCAGGTCGAGGGCGAGCAGTACTTC. The chain employs TRBV4-2 and TRBJ2-7; D possibly corresponds to TRBD2 (5 bases). Trimming removed 3 bases at V and 6 bases at J, with 15 bases between. This CDR3 is 14 amino acids long. Germline V gene sequence: CDR1 LGHNA, CDR2 YNFKEQ.

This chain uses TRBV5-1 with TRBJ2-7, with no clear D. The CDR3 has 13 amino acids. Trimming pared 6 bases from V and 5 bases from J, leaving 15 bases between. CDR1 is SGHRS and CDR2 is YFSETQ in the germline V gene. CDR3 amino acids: CASNPQNENEQYF. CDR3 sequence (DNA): TGCGCCAGCAACCCCCAGAACGAGAACGAGCAGTACTTC.

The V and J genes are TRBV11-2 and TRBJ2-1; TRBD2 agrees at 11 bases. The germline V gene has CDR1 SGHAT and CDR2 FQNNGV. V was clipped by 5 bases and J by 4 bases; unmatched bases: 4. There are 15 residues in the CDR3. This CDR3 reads CASSHPSGGYNEQFF. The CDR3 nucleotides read TGTGCCAGCAGCCACCCTAGCGGGGGGTACAATGAGCAGTTCTTC.

CDR3 DNA sequence: TGTGCCAGCAGCCCCACGATAGCGGCGGACCAAGAGACCCAGTACTTC. Residues: CASSPTIAADQETQYF. The gene calls are TRBV9 and TRBJ2-5, with D possibly matching TRBD2 (6 bases). Trimming stripped 4 bases from V and 0 bases from J, with 16 bases between. There are 16 residues in the CDR3. From germline, CDR1 is SGDLS and CDR2 YYNGEE.

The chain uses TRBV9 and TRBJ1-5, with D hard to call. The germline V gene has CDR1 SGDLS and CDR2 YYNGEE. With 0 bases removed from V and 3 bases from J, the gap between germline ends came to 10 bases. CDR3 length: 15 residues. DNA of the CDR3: TGTGCCAGCAGCGTAGGGCACCTCTTCAATCAGCCCCAGCATTTT. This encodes CASSVGHLFNQPQHF.

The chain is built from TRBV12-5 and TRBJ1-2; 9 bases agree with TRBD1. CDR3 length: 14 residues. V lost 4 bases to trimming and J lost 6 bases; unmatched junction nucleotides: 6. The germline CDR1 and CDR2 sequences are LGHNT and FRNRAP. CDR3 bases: TGTGCTAGTGGTTCGGACAGGGGTTCGGATGGCTACACCTTC. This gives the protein CASGSDRGSDGYTF.

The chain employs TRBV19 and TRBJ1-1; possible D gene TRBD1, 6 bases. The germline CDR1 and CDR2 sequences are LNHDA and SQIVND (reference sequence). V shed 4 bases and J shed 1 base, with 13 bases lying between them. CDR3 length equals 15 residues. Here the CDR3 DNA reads TGTGCCAGTAGTACCGGTGAAGGGGGGAACACTGAAGCTTTCTTT. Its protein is CASSTGEGGNTEAFF.

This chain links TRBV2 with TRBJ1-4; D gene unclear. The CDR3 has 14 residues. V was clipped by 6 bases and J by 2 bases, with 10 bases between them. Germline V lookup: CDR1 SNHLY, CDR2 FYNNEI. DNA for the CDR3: TGTGCCAGCAGCCTACAGAATACTAATGAAAAACTGTTTTTT. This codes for CASSLQNTNEKLFF.

CDR3 DNA: TGTGCCAGCAGGCCAACAGGGTCACAGCCCCAGCATTTT. It codes for CASRPTGSQPQHF. The rearrangement uses TRBV6-1 and TRBJ1-5; D is perhaps TRBD1 (6 bases). V shed 6 bases and J shed 7 bases, with 13 bases lying between them. This CDR3 contains 13 residues. Germline loops: CDR1 MNHNS, CDR2 SASEGT.

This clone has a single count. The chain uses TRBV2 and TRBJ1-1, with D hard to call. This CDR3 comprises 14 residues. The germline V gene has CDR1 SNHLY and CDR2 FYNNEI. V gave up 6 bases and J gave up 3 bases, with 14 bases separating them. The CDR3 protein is CASRLLEMDTEAFF. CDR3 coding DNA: TGTGCCAGCAGACTCCTGGAGATGGACACTGAAGCTTTCTTT.

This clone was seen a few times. The CDR3 spells CASSPGTIYNEQFF. DNA of the CDR3: TGTGCCAGCAGCCCCGGGACTATCTACAATGAGCAGTTCTTC. The chain carries TRBV7-3 and TRBJ2-1, with 7 bases matching TRBD2. Trimming took 5 bases from V and 3 from J; bases not matched to a gene: 4. Germline V lookup: CDR1 SGHTA, CDR2 FQGTGA. The CDR3 runs to 14 residues.

As DNA, the CDR3 is TGTGCCAGCAGCTTTAGCCGGGAGTCCTACGAGCAGTACTTC. Its translation is CASSFSRESYEQYF. This chain links TRBV7-8 with TRBJ2-7, with D tentatively TRBD2 (6 bases). This CDR3 contains 14 residues. In germline, CDR1 is SGHVS, CDR2 FQNEAQ. Trimming left V 3 bases short and J 1 base short, with 10 bases between.

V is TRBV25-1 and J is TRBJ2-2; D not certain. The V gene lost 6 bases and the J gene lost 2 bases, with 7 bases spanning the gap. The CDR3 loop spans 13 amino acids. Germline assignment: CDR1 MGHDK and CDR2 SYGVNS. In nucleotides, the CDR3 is TGTGCCAGCAGCGCCGGTAACACCGGGGAGCTGTTTTTT. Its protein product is CASSAGNTGELFF.

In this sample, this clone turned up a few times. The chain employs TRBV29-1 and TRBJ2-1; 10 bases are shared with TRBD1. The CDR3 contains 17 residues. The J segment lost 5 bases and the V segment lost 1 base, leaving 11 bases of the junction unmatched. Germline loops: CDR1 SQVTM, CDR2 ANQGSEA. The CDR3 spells CSVEGQGARRGDNEQFF. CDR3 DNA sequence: TGCAGCGTTGAAGGACAGGGGGCCCGGCGGGGGGACAATGAGCAGTTCTTC.

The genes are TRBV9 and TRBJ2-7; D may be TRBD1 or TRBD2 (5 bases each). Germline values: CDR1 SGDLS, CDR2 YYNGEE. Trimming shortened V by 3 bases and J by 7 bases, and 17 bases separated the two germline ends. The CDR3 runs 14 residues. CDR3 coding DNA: TGTGCCAGCAGCGAGGGACCCCCAATCGGGGAGCAGTACTTC. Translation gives CASSEGPPIGEQYF.

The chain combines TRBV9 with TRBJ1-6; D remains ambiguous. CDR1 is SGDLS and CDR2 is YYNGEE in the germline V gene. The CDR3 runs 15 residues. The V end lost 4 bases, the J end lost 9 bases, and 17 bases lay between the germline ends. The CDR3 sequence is CASSLLESRASPLHF. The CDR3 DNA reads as TGTGCCAGCAGCCTACTGGAGAGTAGGGCTTCACCCCTCCACTTT.

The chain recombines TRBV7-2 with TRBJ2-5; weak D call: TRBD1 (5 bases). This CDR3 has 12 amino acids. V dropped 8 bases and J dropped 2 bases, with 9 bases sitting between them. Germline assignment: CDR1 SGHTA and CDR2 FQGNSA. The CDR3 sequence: CASARVQETQYF. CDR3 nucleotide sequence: TGTGCCAGCGCCAGGGTACAAGAGACCCAGTACTTC.

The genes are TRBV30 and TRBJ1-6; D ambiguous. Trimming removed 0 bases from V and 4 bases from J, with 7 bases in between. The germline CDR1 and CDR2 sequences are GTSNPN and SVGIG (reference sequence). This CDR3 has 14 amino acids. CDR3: CAWSVESYNSPLHF. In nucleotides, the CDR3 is TGTGCCTGGAGTGTGGAGAGTTATAATTCACCCCTCCACTTT. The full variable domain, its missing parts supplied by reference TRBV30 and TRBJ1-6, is SQTIHQWPATLVQPVGSPLSLECTVEGTSNPNLYWYRQAAGRGLQLLFYSVGIGQISSEVPQNLSASRPQDRQFILSSKKLLLSDSGFYLCAWSVESYNSPLHFGNGTRLTVT.

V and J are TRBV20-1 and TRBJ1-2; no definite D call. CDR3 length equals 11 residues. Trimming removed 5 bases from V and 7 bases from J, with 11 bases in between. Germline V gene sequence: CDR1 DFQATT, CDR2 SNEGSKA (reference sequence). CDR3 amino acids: CSARPGSGYTF. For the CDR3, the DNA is TGCAGTGCTCGCCCGGGGAGTGGCTACACCTTC.